Shown below are 21 T cell receptor beta chains from a single sample sequenced in a study of cytomegalovirus exposure and HLA in healthy donors (dated by TCRdb to about 2017). The library was obtained by the immunoSEQ multiplex PCR assay. For the multiplex PCR, a mixture combining 60 forward primers for TCR Vbeta segments and 13 reverse primers for TCR Jbeta segments was used. Here the immuneACCESS table is served through TCRdb, limited to in-frame sequences with V and J called. Missing clones are a known gap in these copies; in checked studies unresolved V genes cover under half, and the rest lacks a known reason. The sample records 85,000 to 130,000 clones, 71% of which are singletons. The ten largest clones add up to roughly 2.8% of the sample. The source material was PBMCs. The receptors come from a female donor in good health and CMV-seronegative.

The genes are TRBV4-3 and TRBJ1-2, with no clear D. From germline, CDR1 is LGHNA and CDR2 YSLEER. The CDR3 is 15 amino acids. Trimming shortened V by 0 bases and J by 1 base, and 9 bases separated the two germline ends. The CDR3 is CASSQDVRGNYGYTF. The DNA of the CDR3 is TGCGCCAGCAGCCAAGATGTCAGAGGTAACTATGGCTACACCTTC.

The chain links TRBV7-2 to TRBJ2-1, with TRBD1 identical over 10 bases. The V segment lost 1 base and the J segment 7 bases; nucleotides outside the gene matches: 4. CDR3 length: 15 amino acids. Germline V CDR1 and CDR2: SGHTA, FQGNSA. For the CDR3, the DNA is TGTGCCAGCAGCTTAGGGACAGGGGGAGGAAATGAGCAGTTCTTC. Protein product: CASSLGTGGGNEQFF.

Only a few counts were recorded for this clone. V usage is TRBV6-6 and J usage is TRBJ2-3; 8 positions match TRBD2. Germline values: CDR1 MNHNY, CDR2 SVGAGI (reference sequence). The CDR3 covers 15 residues. V gave up 7 bases and J gave up 0 bases; unmatched junction bases: 6. The CDR3 region is CASNRASGSTDTQYF. CDR3 sequence (DNA): TGTGCCAGCAACCGGGCTAGCGGGAGCACAGATACGCAGTATTTT.

The V call is TRBV28, the J call TRBJ2-7, with 12 bases aligning to TRBD2. The germline V gene has CDR1 MDHEN and CDR2 SYDVKM. This CDR3 comprises 14 residues. Losses at the gene ends were 8 bases for V and 4 bases for J; bases not matched to a gene: 6. The CDR3 reads CASSLLAGGYEQYF. The CDR3, as DNA: TGTGCCAGCTCATTACTAGCGGGAGGTTACGAGCAGTACTTC.

This rearrangement joins TRBV11-2 to TRBJ1-2; 7 positions agree with TRBD1. Germline values: CDR1 SGHAT, CDR2 FQNNGV. V lost 5 bases and J lost 4; bases outside the gene matches: 7. The CDR3 spans 14 residues. The chain's CDR3 is CASSLGTDSYGYTF. Here the CDR3 DNA reads TGTGCCAGCAGCCTAGGGACAGATTCCTATGGCTACACCTTC.

This rearrangement joins TRBV9 to TRBJ2-7, with 7 bases identical to TRBD2. Germline loops: CDR1 SGDLS, CDR2 YYNGEE. There are 12 residues in the CDR3. V lost 0 bases, J lost 7 bases, and 1 base stayed unmatched. The chain's CDR3 is CASSVVGGEQYF. Here the CDR3 DNA reads TGTGCCAGCAGCGTAGTCGGGGGGGAGCAGTACTTC.

V and J are TRBV27 and TRBJ1-3; no definite D call. Germline loops: CDR1 MNHEY, CDR2 SMNVEV (reference sequence). V was cut by 5 bases and J by 0 bases, with 8 bases left in between. The CDR3 is made up of 14 amino acids. The CDR3 bases are TGTGCCAGCAGTAGGAGGGTCTCTGGAAACACCATATATTTT. Its translation: CASSRRVSGNTIYF.

The genes are TRBV2 and TRBJ2-3; 11 positions agree with TRBD2. The V gene end was trimmed by 8 bases and the J gene end by 4 bases; junction bases not matched to a gene: 5. Germline CDR1 reads SNHLY; CDR2 reads FYNNEI. The CDR3 sequence is 14 residues long. CDR3 loop: CASGSGRGADTQYF. The CDR3 DNA is TGTGCCAGCGGTAGCGGGAGGGGCGCAGATACGCAGTATTTT.

This chain links TRBV6-1 with TRBJ2-6; D is ambiguous. Germline CDR1 reads MNHNS; CDR2 reads SASEGT. The CDR3 has 15 residues. Trimming took off 0 bases at V and 2 bases at J, with 5 bases between the two ends. CDR3 DNA: TGTGCCAGCAGTGAAGCGGTAGCTGGGGCCAACGTCCTGACTTTC. The encoded protein is CASSEAVAGANVLTF.

The chain combines TRBV7-8 with TRBJ2-2; D is possibly TRBD2 (5 bases). The CDR3 has 18 amino acids. Germline assignment: CDR1 SGHVS and CDR2 FQNEAQ. The germline V and J ends were trimmed by 6 bases and 4 bases, with 24 bases remaining between them. The CDR3 here is CASRKLGGSAVRTGELFF. In DNA, the CDR3 is TGTGCCAGCAGAAAACTGGGTGGTAGCGCAGTTCGCACCGGGGAGCTGTTTTTT.

This sequence joins TRBV6-6 and TRBJ2-7, with 11 bases aligning to TRBD1. CDR3 size: 15 residues. The germline V gene encodes CDR1 MNHNY and CDR2 SVGAGI (reference sequence). J gave up 2 bases and V 4 bases, and 4 bases lay outside the gene matches. The CDR3 reads CASSSPGQGAYEQYF. The CDR3 DNA reads as TGTGCCAGCAGTTCGCCGGGACAGGGGGCCTACGAGCAGTACTTC.

V is TRBV15 and J is TRBJ2-5; D is perhaps TRBD2 (5 bases). The CDR3 is made up of 15 amino acids. Trimming cost V 5 bases and J 5 bases, with 18 bases left between them. In germline, CDR1 is LNHNV, CDR2 YYDKDF (reference sequence). CDR3 DNA: TGTGCCACCAGCTCAAGGACTCCGGGCGTGGAGACCCAGTACTTC. As protein: CATSSRTPGVETQYF.

DNA for the CDR3: TGCGCCAGCAGCTTGTCGTCTAGTATACCCCCTTATCAAGAGACCCAGTACTTC. Translation gives CASSLSSSIPPYQETQYF. The rearrangement joins TRBV5-1 to TRBJ2-5; D call uncertain. V was shortened by 1 base and J by 2 bases, with 21 bases between the two germline ends. CDR3 length: 18 residues. CDR1 and CDR2 (germline): SGHRS, YFSETQ.

This clone was counted a single time. The chain recombines TRBV28 with TRBJ2-6; the match to TRBD1 covers 10 bases. Germline V CDR1 and CDR2: MDHEN, SYDVKM. Trimming cost V 5 bases and J 2 bases; bases outside gene matches: 6. This CDR3 comprises 17 residues. The CDR3: CASSPDRGLTGANVLTF. DNA for the CDR3: TGTGCCAGCAGTCCCGACAGGGGGCTGACTGGGGCCAACGTCCTGACTTTC.

This chain links TRBV7-8 with TRBJ1-2; no firm D call. Per germline, CDR1 SGHVS and CDR2 FQNEAQ. This CDR3 is 14 amino acids long. Trimming shortened V by 1 base and J by 4 bases, and 10 bases separated the two germline ends. In DNA form, the CDR3 reads TGTGCCAGCAGCTTAGTGAACAGCATCTATGGCTACACCTTC. This codes for CASSLVNSIYGYTF.

The chain uses TRBV5-4 and TRBJ2-5, with a tentative D call TRBD1 (6 bases). V was trimmed by 1 base and J by 5 bases, leaving 9 bases between them. Germline CDR1 SGHNT, CDR2 YYREEE (reference sequence). The CDR3 is 13 amino acids. This CDR3 reads CASSLSGDETQYF. As DNA, the CDR3 is TGTGCCAGCAGCTTGTCAGGGGATGAGACCCAGTACTTC.

J is TRBJ1-1 and V is TRBV9, with 10 bases fitting TRBD1. The junction had 9 bases not matched to a gene; V was cut back by 3 bases and J by 1 base. The germline V gene has CDR1 SGDLS and CDR2 YYNGEE. The CDR3 totals 17 residues. The CDR3, as DNA: TGTGCCAGCAGCGAGACCGGGACAGGGGCGAAGAACACTGAAGCTTTCTTT. Translating gives CASSETGTGAKNTEAFF.

The rearrangement joins TRBV7-3 to TRBJ2-7, with TRBD2 matching 10 bases. Trimming took 2 bases from V and 2 from J; bases not matched to a gene: 6. Germline CDR1 SGHTA, CDR2 FQGTGA. CDR3 length: 16 amino acids. The CDR3 sequence: CASSLESGRAPYEQYF. The CDR3 DNA follows: TGTGCCAGCAGCTTAGAGAGCGGGAGGGCCCCCTACGAGCAGTACTTC.

The chain couples TRBV2 to TRBJ2-3; tentative D call: TRBD2 (5 bases). CDR3 length: 11 amino acids. The germline V and J ends were trimmed by 8 bases and 8 bases, with 11 bases remaining between them. Germline assignment: CDR1 SNHLY and CDR2 FYNNEI. CDR3 coding DNA: TGTGCCAGCCTCCGGGGTGGTACGCAGTATTTT. This codes for CASLRGGTQYF.

The genes are TRBV6-5 and TRBJ2-7; D may be TRBD1 (5 bases). V gave up 6 bases and J gave up 5 bases, with 17 bases separating them. Germline CDR1 is MNHEY and CDR2 is SVGAGI. The CDR3 is 14 amino acids. In DNA, the CDR3 is TGTGCCAGCAGAAACACCTATCAAGGGGACGAGCAGTACTTC. Its translation: CASRNTYQGDEQYF.

The rearrangement links TRBV6-6 to TRBJ2-5, with TRBD1 as a possible D gene (6 bases). The CDR3 extends over 16 amino acids. The germline V and J ends were trimmed by 6 bases and 2 bases, with 19 bases remaining between them. Germline assignment: CDR1 MNHNY and CDR2 SVGAGI (reference sequence). The CDR3 is CASSAQTGTGQETQYF. As DNA, the CDR3 is TGTGCCAGCAGCGCACAAACAGGGACGGGGCAAGAGACCCAGTACTTC.